The 32 T cell receptor beta chains presented below share a single source sample, sequenced in a study of T-cell reconstitution after alpha-beta-depleted transplantation in children. The TCRbeta library was prepared with unique molecular identifiers. One entry per CDR3 protein, called by TCRdb with MiXCR from the PCR reads. The sample yields 150,000 to 250,000 distinct CDR3 sequences, about 15% seen once. The source was PBMCs from the stem cell graft donor, collected from the stem cell graft. Receptors originate from a human donor who donated a stem cell graft to a child with acute lymphoblastic leukemia.

Points on this clonotype: No conserved phenylalanine or tryptophan is present at the end of the CDR3, so a read error is the likely explanation. The V and J genes are TRBV5-1 and TRBJ1-4, with no clear D. Trimming shortened V by 5 bases and J by 4 bases, and 12 bases separated the two germline ends. CDR1 and CDR2 from the germline V gene are SGHRS and YFSETQ. The CDR3 covers 14 residues. The CDR3 DNA is TGCGCCAGCAGTACACAGTTCGATAATGAAAAACTGTTTTAT. Translating gives CASSTQFDNEKLFY.

The sample holds many counts of this clonotype. The CDR3 DNA sequence: TGTGCCAGCAGCTTATTCGGCGGGGGGCGCCTGGGAACCCCTGAAAAACTGTTTTTT. This encodes CASSLFGGGRLGTPEKLFF. The gene calls are TRBV7-2 and TRBJ1-4, with a possible D match to TRBD1 (6 bases). Trimming cost V 2 bases and J 7 bases, with 26 bases left between them. CDR3 length: 19 amino acids. Germline lookup yields CDR1 SGHTA and CDR2 FQGNSA.

This clonotype was seen repeatedly, ten times or more. This chain links TRBV5-1 with TRBJ2-1; 13 bases are shared with TRBD2. CDR1 and CDR2 from the germline V gene are SGHRS and YFSETQ. The J segment lost 8 bases and the V segment lost 0 bases, leaving 5 bases of the junction unmatched. The CDR3 spans 16 residues. The CDR3 sequence is CASSLGTSGSIDEQFF. CDR3 in DNA: TGCGCCAGCAGCTTGGGGACTAGCGGGAGTATCGATGAGCAGTTCTTC. Together with reference TRBV5-1 and TRBJ2-1, the CDR3 gives the full variable domain: KAGVTQTPRYLIKTRGQQVTLSCSPISGHRSVSWYQQTPGQGLQFLFEYFSETQRNKGNFPGRFSGRQFSNSRSEMNVSTLELGDSALYLCASSLGTSGSIDEQFFGPGTRLTVL.

This chain joins TRBV5-1 and TRBJ2-3; D possibly corresponds to TRBD2 (5 bases). Per germline, CDR1 SGHRS and CDR2 YFSETQ. The CDR3 extends over 14 amino acids. Between the trimmed V and J ends, which lost 4 bases and 2 bases, there was a span of 11 bases. This CDR3 reads CASSLLGLTDTQYF. The CDR3 bases are TGCGCCAGCAGCCTACTTGGACTCACAGATACGCAGTATTTT.

This clonotype was recorded many times. The V gene is TRBV6-5, the J gene TRBJ2-1, with TRBD1 matching 11 bases. Germline assignment: CDR1 MNHEY and CDR2 SVGAGI. V gave up 0 bases and J gave up 3 bases; unmatched junction bases: 7. The CDR3 spans 18 residues. The CDR3 region has the DNA TGTGCCAGCAGTTACTCGAGTGAGGGGACAGGGGGCTACAATGAGCAGTTCTTC. Protein: CASSYSSEGTGGYNEQFF.

At least ten counts were recorded for this clonotype. The CDR3 sequence is CSARNPTSGRTYNEQFF. CDR3 sequence (DNA): TGCAGTGCTAGAAACCCGACTAGCGGGAGGACCTACAATGAGCAGTTCTTC. The V gene is TRBV20-1, the J gene TRBJ2-1; 13 nucleotides match TRBD2. Germline lookup yields CDR1 DFQATT and CDR2 SNEGSKA (reference sequence). Trimming at V came to 2 bases and at J to 2 bases, leaving 6 bases not matched to a gene. This CDR3 spans 17 amino acids.

Notes on this clonotype: At one of its ends the junction is not consistent with the germline gene, which may arise from a read error. CDR3 in DNA: TGTGCCAGCACTTTACTCGGGGGCAGAGCCTTATACCAAGAGACCCAGTACTTC. Translation: CASTLLGGRALYQETQYF. The chain recombines TRBV28 with TRBJ2-5; the D call may be TRBD1 or TRBD2 (6 bases each). This CDR3 spans 18 amino acids. The germline gives CDR1 MDHEN, CDR2 SYDVKM.

At least ten counts were recorded for this clonotype. This chain links TRBV5-4 with TRBJ2-6, with TRBD2 matching over 7 bases. Germline V gene lookup returns CDR1 SGHNT and CDR2 YYREEE (reference sequence). V lost 0 bases to trimming and J lost 1 base; unmatched junction nucleotides: 10. There are 19 residues in the CDR3. The chain's CDR3 is CASSLDRAGRESGANVLTF. As DNA, the CDR3 is TGTGCCAGCAGCTTGGATAGAGCGGGACGGGAATCTGGGGCCAACGTCCTGACTTTC.

This clonotype has ten or more counts. This chain uses TRBV11-1 with TRBJ2-1, with a weak D call TRBD2 (6 bases). CDR1 and CDR2 from the germline V gene are SGHAT and FQDESV (reference sequence). The CDR3 totals 15 residues. Trimming left V 4 bases short and J 1 base short, with 11 bases between. CDR3 residues: CASSWLGGSYNEQFF. CDR3 DNA: TGTGCCAGCAGCTGGCTGGGGGGTTCCTACAATGAGCAGTTCTTC.

This clonotype was detected many times. The chain is built from TRBV7-2 and TRBJ2-2, with D hard to call. CDR1 SGHTA and CDR2 FQGNSA come from the germline V gene. V dropped 3 bases and J dropped 6 bases, with 5 bases sitting between them. This CDR3 is built from 12 residues. The CDR3 DNA is TGTGCCAGCAGCTTTCCCCCCGGGGAGCTGTTTTTT. Protein product: CASSFPPGELFF. Looking up the rest from reference TRBV7-2 and TRBJ2-2 gives the full variable domain: GAGVSQSPSNKVTEKGKDVELRCDPISGHTALYWYRQSLGQGLEFLIYFQGNSAPDKSGLPSDRFSAERTGGSVSTLTIQRTQQEDSAVYLCASSFPPGELFFGEGSRLTVL.

This clonotype was picked up a small number of times. The chain's CDR3 is CSSREGGEQFF. In DNA, the CDR3 is TGCAGCTCAAGGGAGGGTGGTGAGCAGTTCTTC. The chain joins TRBV29-1 to TRBJ2-1; TRBD2 agrees at 7 bases. V dropped 8 bases and J dropped 9; count of bases not matched to a gene: 7. Germline V CDR1 and CDR2: SQVTM, ANQGSEA. There are 11 residues in the CDR3.

In its sample, this clonotype was seen many times. The CDR3 nucleotides are TGTGCCAGCAGTTTAGTCACTCTCAATCAGCCCCAGCATTTT. This translates into CASSLVTLNQPQHF. The V gene is TRBV12-3 or TRBV12-4, the J gene TRBJ1-5, with D unclear. This CDR3 is 14 amino acids long. Trimming shortened V by 1 base and J by 3 bases, and 7 bases separated the two germline ends.

This clonotype was observed many times. This rearrangement joins TRBV29-1 to TRBJ2-5; D is possibly TRBD2 (5 bases). The germline gives CDR1 SQVTM, CDR2 ANQGSEA. The CDR3 extends over 11 amino acids. Trimming left V 7 bases short and J 3 bases short, with 9 bases between. CDR3 sequence: CSGGQKETQYF. In DNA, the CDR3 is TGCAGCGGCGGGCAGAAAGAGACCCAGTACTTC.

There are many counts of this clonotype. V and J are TRBV12-3 or TRBV12-4 and TRBJ2-7; 7 bases fit TRBD1. Trimming cost V 7 bases and J 3 bases; bases outside gene matches: 6. The CDR3 runs 13 residues. CDR3 residues: CASTRDSLYEQYF. The DNA for the CDR3 is TGTGCCAGCACCCGGGACAGCCTCTACGAGCAGTACTTC.

On this clonotype: This may arise from a read error, as a much more abundant clone is one base away. The V gene is TRBV5-1, the J gene TRBJ2-5; D perhaps matches TRBD1 (6 bases). CDR3 length: 15 amino acids. Trimming took off 0 bases at V and 4 bases at J, with 13 bases between the two ends. CDR1 is SGHRS, CDR2 YFSETQ, per germline. The CDR3 region is CASSLENRDGETQYF. The CDR3 DNA follows: TGCGCCAGCAGCTTGGAAAACAGGGATGGAGAGACCCAGTACTTC. Drawing the rest from reference TRBV5-1 and TRBJ2-5, the complete variable domain is KAGVTQTPRYLIKTRGQQVTLSCSPISGHRSVSWYQQTPGQGLQFLFEYFSETQRNKGNFPGRFSGRQFSNSRSEMNVSTLELGDSALYLCASSLENRDGETQYFGPGTRLLVL.

At least ten counts were recorded for this clonotype. This chain uses TRBV20-1 with TRBJ1-1; D perhaps matches TRBD1 (5 bases). Germline-derived CDR1 and CDR2 are DFQATT and SNEGSKA (reference sequence). The CDR3 extends over 11 amino acids. Trimming shortened V by 6 bases and J by 7 bases, and 12 bases separated the two germline ends. The DNA for the CDR3 is TGCAGTGCGAGGGACGGGAGTGAAGCTTTCTTT. As protein: CSARDGSEAFF.

There are many counts of this clonotype. This chain links TRBV5-1 with TRBJ2-7; TRBD1 aligns across 7 bases. The CDR3 extends over 14 amino acids. V lost 3 bases and J lost 3; bases outside the gene matches: 6. Germline values: CDR1 SGHRS, CDR2 YFSETQ. The DNA for the CDR3 is TGCGCCAGCAGCTCCACAGGGGTGAACTACGAGCAGTACTTC. This gives the protein CASSSTGVNYEQYF.

This clonotype was seen many times. The rearrangement links TRBV27 to TRBJ2-2; TRBD1 is a possible D gene (7 bases). Per germline, CDR1 MNHEY and CDR2 SMNVEV (reference sequence). This CDR3 region has 14 residues. The V gene lost 10 bases and the J gene lost 6 bases, with 18 bases spanning the gap. The CDR3 bases are TGTGCCACACTCCGGGCAGGGGGGTCCGGGGAGCTGTTTTTT. Its protein product is CATLRAGGSGELFF.

This chain links TRBV6-1 with TRBJ2-5; the D gene is possibly TRBD1 (5 bases). Germline V CDR1 and CDR2: MNHNS, SASEGT. V gave up 6 bases and J gave up 2 bases, with 13 bases separating them. The length of the CDR3 is 14 residues. The CDR3 bases are TGTGCCAGCAGGCCTTTGACAGAGCAAGAGACCCAGTACTTC. This gives the protein CASRPLTEQETQYF.

The gene calls are TRBV25-1 and TRBJ2-1; TRBD1 aligns across 9 bases. The V gene's germline CDR1 is MGHDK and CDR2 SYGVNS. The CDR3 runs to 14 residues. J gave up 6 bases and V 4 bases, and 4 bases lay outside the gene matches. The chain's CDR3 is CASSGRQGGNEQFF. In DNA, the CDR3 is TGTGCCAGCAGTGGACGACAGGGGGGCAATGAGCAGTTCTTC.

This sequence joins TRBV5-1 and TRBJ1-1, with D possibly TRBD1 on 6 matching bases. CDR1 is SGHRS, CDR2 YFSETQ, per germline. V was cut by 4 bases and J by 1 base, with 17 bases left in between. The length of the CDR3 is 16 residues. As DNA, the CDR3 is TGCGCCAGCAGCACCTTCGGAGGGGGGAGGAACACTGAAGCTTTCTTT. Protein product: CASSTFGGGRNTEAFF.

This clonotype was recorded many times. The chain employs TRBV28 and TRBJ2-1, with D tentatively TRBD1 (5 bases). This CDR3 spans 16 amino acids. Germline V gene lookup returns CDR1 MDHEN and CDR2 SYDVKM. V gave up 4 bases and J gave up 4 bases, with 17 bases separating them. The CDR3 protein is CASSSPVTEPYNEQFF. Here the CDR3 DNA reads TGTGCCAGCAGTTCCCCGGTGACAGAACCTTACAATGAGCAGTTCTTC.

This clonotype was seen many times. The rearrangement joins TRBV12-3 or TRBV12-4 to TRBJ2-3, with 11 nucleotides matching TRBD2. The CDR3 is made up of 18 amino acids. The trim removed 0 bases at V and 4 bases at J, leaving 9 bases unmatched. The CDR3 nucleotides read TGTGCCAGCAGTTTAGCGCTTATAGCGGGAGGGCCAGCAGATACGCAGTATTTT. Translating it yields CASSLALIAGGPADTQYF.

As concerns this clonotype: A much larger clone differs by one base, so this may be a read error. The V and J genes are TRBV5-1 and TRBJ1-1; weak D call: TRBD1 (6 bases). Trimming removed 1 base from V and 2 bases from J, with 15 bases in between. The CDR3 covers 16 residues. Germline CDR1 is SGHRS and CDR2 is YFSETQ. CDR3 sequence (DNA): TGCGCCAGCAGCTTGTACCTGGACAGACAAAACACTGAAGCTTTCTTT. Its translation is CASSLYLDRQNTEAFF.

This clonotype was counted many times. The chain has TRBV30 and TRBJ2-2; TRBD2 matches at 8 bases. V shed 4 bases and J 7 bases; nucleotides not matched to a gene: 8. CDR1 is GTSNPN and CDR2 is SVGIG in the germline V gene (reference sequence). This CDR3 region has 14 residues. In DNA, the CDR3 is TGTGCCTGGACAAATAGCGGGATGTTCGGGGAGCTGTTTTTT. This translates into CAWTNSGMFGELFF.

This clonotype occurred many times. The rearrangement links TRBV10-3 to TRBJ2-3; 8 bases agree with TRBD2. Per the germline V gene, CDR1 is ENHRY and CDR2 is SYGVKD. V shed 11 bases and J 2 bases; nucleotides not matched to a gene: 9. This CDR3 contains 14 residues. The CDR3 nucleotides are TGTGCCTTCCGGACTAGCCTGGCCACAGATACGCAGTATTTT. Its protein product is CAFRTSLATDTQYF.

This clonotype was observed many times. The chain combines TRBV11-3 with TRBJ1-1; no clear D gene. The V gene lost 4 bases and the J gene lost 10 bases, with 16 bases spanning the gap. CDR1 and CDR2 from the germline V gene are SGHNT and YENEEA. The CDR3 totals 13 residues. CDR3: CASSSHGLRRAFF. The CDR3 bases are TGTGCCAGCAGCTCCCATGGGTTAAGGCGAGCTTTCTTT.

This clonotype showed up many times. This rearrangement joins TRBV20-1 to TRBJ2-7; D is uncertain. V was pared by 1 base and J by 0 bases, with 13 bases between. The length of the CDR3 is 15 residues. Germline values: CDR1 DFQATT, CDR2 SNEGSKA (reference sequence). CDR3 in amino acids: CSARAMGHTSYEQYF. CDR3 nucleotide sequence: TGCAGTGCTAGAGCAATGGGTCATACCTCCTACGAGCAGTACTTC.

V usage is TRBV6-5 and J usage is TRBJ2-7, with no clear D. Trimming pared 5 bases from V and 3 bases from J, leaving 8 bases between. The length of the CDR3 is 12 residues. Germline assignment: CDR1 MNHEY and CDR2 SVGAGI. CDR3 in DNA: TGTGCCAGCAGTAAGGACGGCTACGAGCAGTACTTC. Amino acids: CASSKDGYEQYF.

This clonotype appeared many times. This chain connects TRBV25-1 to TRBJ2-1; D not resolved. V lost 4 bases, J lost 0 bases, and 7 bases lay in between. Germline CDR1 and CDR2: MGHDK and SYGVNS. CDR3 length equals 14 residues. The CDR3 bases are TGTGCCAGCAGTGCGCTAAGCTCCTACAATGAGCAGTTCTTC. Translation gives CASSALSSYNEQFF.

This clonotype was seen many times. The V gene is TRBV5-5, the J gene TRBJ2-3; maybe TRBD1 (6 bases). The V and J ends lost 2 bases and 11 bases respectively, with 18 bases between them. The CDR3 sequence is 14 residues long. Per the germline V gene, CDR1 is SGHKS and CDR2 is YYEKEE (reference sequence). CDR3 nucleotide sequence: TGTGCCAGCAGCTTCGACGGTCTACAGGGACAGCAGTATTTT. Translation: CASSFDGLQGQQYF.

This clonotype was recorded many times. This chain joins TRBV20-1 and TRBJ1-2; a weak D match, TRBD1 (6 bases). The CDR3 has 14 residues. Germline loops: CDR1 DFQATT, CDR2 SNEGSKA (reference sequence). With 7 bases removed from V and 5 bases from J, the gap between germline ends came to 20 bases. CDR3 in DNA: TGCAGTGGACGGAGGGGGGGCGGTCAGTATGGCTACACCTTC. As protein: CSGRRGGGQYGYTF.